This note documents a single T cell receptor beta chain sequence. Its antigen is not identified. This CDR3 spans 15 amino acids. Germline V lookup: CDR1 SSHAT, CDR2 FNYEAQ (reference sequence). Trimming cost V 5 bases and J 2 bases, with 15 bases left between them. The data are from a study of PD-1 blockade in classical Hodgkin lymphoma. Study-wide findings and caveats: Newly diagnosed patients were reported to exhibit reduced baseline TCR diversity relative to healthy donors. Patients with a complete response exhibited baseline diversity comparable to newly diagnosed patients. A significant rise in TCR diversity was seen by C4D1 for CD4+ cells but not for CD8+ cells.

Repertoires were generated with immunoSEQ multiplex PCR, while TCRdb's copy carries only in-frame clones and drops some. Among around 99,000 clones, roughly four fifths were seen once, and the ten largest hold roughly 15%. Every patient experienced relapse after autologous stem cell transplantation, and brentuximab vedotin exposure varied. Sequenced here: peripheral blood mononuclear cells (PBMCs), sampled before the second cycle of nivolumab. The TCR originated in a human donor with classical Hodgkin lymphoma. V is TRBV7-7 and J is TRBJ1-1, with D tentatively TRBD1 (6 bases). The CDR3 loop reads CASSPELGGNTEAFF. CDR3 coding DNA: TGTGCCAGCAGCCCCGAGTTAGGGGGTAACACTGAAGCTTTCTTT.